The sequence of this T cell receptor (beta chain) was determined in a study of T-cell reconstitution after alpha-beta-depleted transplantation in children. This clonotype was found many times. The CDR3 contains 15 residues. Trimming at V came to 4 bases and at J to 0 bases, leaving 5 bases not matched to a gene. Germline V gene sequence: CDR1 SQVTM, CDR2 ANQGSEA. A library of TCRbeta sequences, prepared with unique molecular identifiers, was generated. Via MiXCR, TCRdb re-called the PCR reads, giving one row per CDR3 protein. This table holds about 230,000 distinct CDR3 sequences, roughly 10% found once.

The gene calls are TRBV29-1 and TRBJ2-2, with TRBD1 identical over 7 bases. Sequencing used PBMCs from the stem cell graft donor, obtained from the stem cell graft. This clonotype originated in a human donor who donated a stem cell graft to a child with acute lymphoblastic leukemia. In DNA, the CDR3 is TGCAGCGTTGCCCGACAGGGCCCGAACACCGGGGAGCTGTTTTTT. This sequence encodes CSVARQGPNTGELFF.